A single TCR beta chain is shown here with its context. Antigen specificity is unknown. The CDR3 runs to 18 residues. CDR1 and CDR2 (germline): WNHNN, SYGVQD (reference sequence). The ends were cut back, 0 bases at V and 4 bases at J, with 18 bases in the middle. Primers for the PCR totalled 60 Vbeta and 13 Jbeta. Sequencing was performed with immunoSEQ multiplex PCR; in TCRdb, only in-frame clones are kept and a portion is missing. The repertoire consists of 110,000 to 150,000 clones, with about 82% occurring once and the leading ten covering more than 4%. The source of the sample is a study of cytomegalovirus exposure and HLA in healthy donors. Looking at the study overall: Prior work identified 95 million to 120 million unique TCR beta sequences in 150 million to 200 million T cells. Falling in the Caucasian-associated ancestry cluster were 81% of some 400 genotyped donors.

General study results and limits: The likely origin of a cluster of highly shared sequence variants was a sequencing artifact. Researchers reported in a later analysis that common viral pathogens appeared linked to several top clusters.

The TCR was taken from a woman in her 40s in good health and CMV-seropositive. This chain uses TRBV10-1 with TRBJ2-2; a weak D match, TRBD2 (5 bases). The sequenced material came from PBMCs. The CDR3 DNA reads as TGCGCCAGCAGTGAGTCACCTAGCAGAGGGCCGGGCACCGGGGAGCTGTTTTTT. Translation: CASSESPSRGPGTGELFF.